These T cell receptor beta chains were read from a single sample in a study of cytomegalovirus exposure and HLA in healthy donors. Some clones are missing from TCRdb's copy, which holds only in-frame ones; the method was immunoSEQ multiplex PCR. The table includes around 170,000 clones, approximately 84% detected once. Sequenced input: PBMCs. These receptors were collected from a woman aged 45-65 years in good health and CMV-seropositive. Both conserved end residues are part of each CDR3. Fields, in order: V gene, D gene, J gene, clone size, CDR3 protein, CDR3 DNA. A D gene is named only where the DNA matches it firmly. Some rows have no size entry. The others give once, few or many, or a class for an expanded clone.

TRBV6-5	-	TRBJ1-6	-	CASSYSPGINSPLHF	TGTGCCAGCAGTTACTCCCCGGGAATAAATTCACCCCTCCACTTT
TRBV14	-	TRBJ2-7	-	CASSQFYGQYF	TGTGCCAGCAGCCAGTTCTACGGGCAGTACTTC
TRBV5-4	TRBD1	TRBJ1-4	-	CASRITGGDEKLFF	TGTGCCAGCCGCATAACAGGGGGTGACGAAAAACTGTTTTTT
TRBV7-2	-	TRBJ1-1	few	CASSLDPITEAFF	TGTGCCAGCAGCTTAGATCCAATCACTGAAGCTTTCTTT
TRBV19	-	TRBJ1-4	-	CASSTGGAANEKLFF	TGTGCCAGTAGTACGGGGGGAGCGGCTAATGAAAAACTGTTTTTT
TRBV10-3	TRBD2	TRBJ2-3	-	CAISAAGLQTDTQYF	TGTGCCATCAGTGCCGCGGGACTACAAACAGATACGCAGTATTTT
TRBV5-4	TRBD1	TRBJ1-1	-	CASSSPRDRGVNTEAFF	TGTGCCAGCAGCTCTCCCCGGGACAGGGGGGTGAACACTGAAGCTTTCTTT
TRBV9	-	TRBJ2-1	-	CASSSGGVTYNEQFF	TGTGCCAGCTCGTCCGGCGGGGTAACCTACAATGAGCAGTTCTTC
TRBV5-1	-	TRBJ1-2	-	CASSPGEGHAGGYTF	TGCGCCAGCAGCCCTGGGGAAGGACACGCGGGAGGCTACACCTTC
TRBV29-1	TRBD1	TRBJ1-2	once	CSVVDRGYGYTF	TGCAGCGTTGTGGACAGGGGCTATGGCTACACCTTC
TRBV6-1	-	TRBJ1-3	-	CASRSGNTIYF	TGTGCCAGCCGGTCTGGAAACACCATATATTTT
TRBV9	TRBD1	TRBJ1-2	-	CASSDVTGGFGGYTF	TGTGCCAGCAGCGACGTGACAGGGGGCTTCGGTGGCTACACCTTC
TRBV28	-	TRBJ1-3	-	CASSLARNTIYF	TGTGCCAGCAGTTTGGCCCGAAACACCATATATTTT
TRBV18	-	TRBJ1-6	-	CASSPFNPFGGYPRLDSPLHF	TGTGCCAGCTCACCATTTAATCCCTTTGGGGGCTACCCGCGCTTGGATTCACCCCTCCACTTT
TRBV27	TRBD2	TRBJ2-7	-	CASRSQRGATYEQYF	TGTGCCAGCAGGTCTCAGCGGGGGGCAACCTACGAGCAGTACTTC
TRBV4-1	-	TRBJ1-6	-	CASSTGNSPLHF	TGCGCCAGCAGCACCGGGAATTCACCCCTCCACTTT
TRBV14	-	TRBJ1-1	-	CASSLGLNTEAFF	TGTGCCAGCAGCCTTGGACTCAACACTGAAGCTTTCTTT
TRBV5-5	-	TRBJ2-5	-	CASSLGGVETQYF	TGTGCCAGCAGCTTGGGCGGGGTTGAGACCCAGTACTTC
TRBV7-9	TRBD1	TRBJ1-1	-	CASSLDGTGGSGAFF	TGTGCCAGCAGCTTAGACGGGACAGGGGGCTCCGGAGCTTTCTTT
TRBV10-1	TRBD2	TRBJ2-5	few	CASSRSGDTGETQYF	TGCGCCAGCAGTCGTAGCGGGGATACGGGAGAGACCCAGTACTTC
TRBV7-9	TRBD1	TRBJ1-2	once	CASSLTDRVGGYTF	TGTGCCAGCAGCTTGACGGACAGGGTGGGAGGCTACACCTTC
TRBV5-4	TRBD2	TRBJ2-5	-	CASSSPGLGETQYF	TGTGCCAGCAGCTCGCCGGGACTAGGCGAGACCCAGTACTTC
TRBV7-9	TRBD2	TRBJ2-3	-	CSSSRTSGGATDTQYF	TGTTCCAGCAGCCGAACTAGCGGGGGGGCCACAGATACGCAGTATTTT
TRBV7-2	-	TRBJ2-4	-	CASSLESRGENIQYF	TGTGCCAGCAGCTTAGAGTCCAGGGGGGAAAACATTCAGTACTTC
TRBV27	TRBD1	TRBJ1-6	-	CASSRDRGGSPLHF	TGTGCCAGCAGTCGGGACAGGGGAGGTTCACCCCTCCACTTT
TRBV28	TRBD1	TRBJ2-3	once	CASRTGAKNTDTQYF	TGTGCCAGCAGGACAGGGGCGAAAAACACAGATACGCAGTATTTT
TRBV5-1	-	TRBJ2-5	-	CASSFGDQGGETQYF	TGCGCCAGCAGCTTTGGGGACCAGGGGGGAGAGACCCAGTACTTC
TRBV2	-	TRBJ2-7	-	CASSLREGTTYEQYF	TGTGCCAGCAGCCTACGAGAAGGGACAACCTACGAGCAGTACTTC
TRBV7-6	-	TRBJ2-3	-	CASSLGVHTDTQYF	TGTGCCAGCAGCTTAGGTGTCCACACAGATACGCAGTATTTT
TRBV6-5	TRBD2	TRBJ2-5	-	CASRASGGSQETQYF	TGTGCCAGCAGAGCTAGCGGGGGGAGCCAAGAGACCCAGTACTTC
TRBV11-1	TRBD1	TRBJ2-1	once	CASSSGQVAQFF	TGTGCCAGCAGCTCTGGACAGGTCGCGCAGTTCTTC
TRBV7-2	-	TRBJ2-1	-	CASSLRGYNEQFF	TGTGCCAGCAGCTTACGAGGGTACAATGAGCAGTTCTTC
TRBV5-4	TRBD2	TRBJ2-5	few	CASSQDNPASGVAETQYF	TGTGCCAGCAGCCAAGATAACCCCGCTAGCGGGGTAGCAGAGACCCAGTACTTC
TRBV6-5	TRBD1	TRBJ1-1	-	CASSYSGQGTYEAFF	TGTGCCAGCAGTTACTCGGGACAGGGTACTTACGAAGCTTTCTTT